The 12 T cell receptor beta chains below all came from one sample that was sequenced in a study of CD8 T cells in Susac syndrome. With random hexamers, 0.5 to 1 ug RNA was reverse transcribed. TCRdb analysed the immunoSEQ multiplex PCR reads with MiXCR anew, one entry per CDR3 protein. The table lists some 170,000 distinct CDR3 sequences, 94% of them singletons. Input material: CD4+ T cells from PBMCs. The origin of the receptors is a human donor with multiple sclerosis.

This clonotype was picked up one time. The chain recombines TRBV9 with TRBJ2-7; TRBD2 might be the D (5 bases). The CDR3 sequence is 16 residues long. CDR1 and CDR2 from the germline V gene are SGDLS and YYNGEE. Trimming removed 0 bases from V and 3 bases from J, with 16 bases in between. This CDR3 reads CASSVAVPRAVYEQYF. DNA of the CDR3: TGTGCCAGCAGCGTAGCAGTTCCGAGGGCCGTCTACGAGCAGTACTTC.

The chain uses TRBV6-2 or TRBV6-3 and TRBJ1-6; possibly TRBD1 for D (5 bases). This CDR3 spans 12 amino acids. The V gene's germline CDR1 is MNHEY and CDR2 SVGEGT. For the CDR3, the DNA is TGTGCTGCCAGACGGGACAATTCACCCCTCCACTTT. It specifies CAARRDNSPLHF.

The V and J genes are TRBV30 and TRBJ1-5; no reliable D call. V lost 2 bases to trimming and J lost 7 bases, with 12 bases between them. The CDR3 consists of 13 residues. Germline V gene lookup returns CDR1 GTSNPN and CDR2 SVGIG (reference sequence). The CDR3 nucleotides are TGTGCCTGGAGTCCGATTCAACAGCAGCCCCAGCATTTT. Translation gives CAWSPIQQQPQHF.

This chain joins TRBV7-2 and TRBJ2-2; 7 positions agree with TRBD1. V shed 5 bases, J shed 7 bases, and the junction held 7 bases outside the gene matches. CDR1 is SGHTA, CDR2 FQGNSA, per germline. The CDR3 covers 14 residues. The CDR3 here is CASSLLGQSGELFF. The CDR3 DNA follows: TGTGCCAGCAGCCTCCTGGGACAGAGCGGGGAGCTGTTTTTT.

DNA of the CDR3: TGTGCCAGCAGTCTCGGGAGGGGGCACTATGGCTACACCTTC. Encoded protein: CASSLGRGHYGYTF. This rearrangement joins TRBV12-3 or TRBV12-4 to TRBJ1-2, with 7 bases that match TRBD1. CDR3 length equals 14 residues. V lost 5 bases, J lost 3 bases, and 6 bases stayed unmatched.

The chain couples TRBV9 to TRBJ2-1; D ambiguous. The V end was cut by 0 bases, the J end by 8 bases, with 9 bases between. The CDR3 consists of 13 residues. Per the germline V gene, CDR1 is SGDLS and CDR2 is YYNGEE. CDR3 coding DNA: TGTGCCAGCAGCGTAGGGGTACGGGATGAGCAGTTCTTC. Protein sequence: CASSVGVRDEQFF.

The rearrangement links TRBV6-2 or TRBV6-3 to TRBJ1-1; D call uncertain. V was trimmed by 7 bases and J by 0 bases, leaving 9 bases between them. The CDR3 contains 13 residues. Germline-derived CDR1 and CDR2 are MNHEY and SVGEGT. CDR3 sequence (DNA): TGTGCCAGCACTAACGTCCTGAACACTGAAGCTTTCTTT. Translated: CASTNVLNTEAFF.

This chain joins TRBV7-9 and TRBJ1-2; tentative D call: TRBD1 (5 bases). This CDR3 is 13 amino acids long. V was pared by 5 bases and J by 6 bases, with 13 bases between. Looked up from germline, CDR1 is SEHNR and CDR2 is FQNEAQ (reference sequence). CDR3 sequence (DNA): TGTGCCAGCAGCCCCGCGTCAGGGAATGGCTACACCTTC. Protein product: CASSPASGNGYTF. Variable domain in full (rest from reference TRBV7-9 and TRBJ1-2): DTGVSQNPRHKITKRGQNVTFRCDPISEHNRLYWYRQTLGQGPEFLTYFQNEAQLEKSRLLSDRFSAERPKGSFSTLEIQRTEQGDSAMYLCASSPASGNGYTFGSGTRLTVV.

The chain uses TRBV3-1 and TRBJ1-4, with 11 bases lining up with TRBD1. The CDR3 length is 15 residues. With V trimmed by 0 bases and J by 12 bases, 6 bases remained unmatched. Per germline, CDR1 LGHDT and CDR2 YNNKEL (reference sequence). CDR3 sequence (DNA): TGTGCCAGCAGCCAAGAGAGGACAGGGGGCTTGGAACTGTTTTTT. It yields the protein CASSQERTGGLELFF.

The chain couples TRBV14 to TRBJ2-3, with TRBD2 as a possible D gene (5 bases). Per germline, CDR1 SGHDN and CDR2 FVKESK. Trimming cost V 10 bases and J 2 bases, with 13 bases left between them. The CDR3 has 13 residues. CDR3 DNA: TGTGCCACCAAAGAGGGAAACACAGATACGCAGTATTTT. It yields the protein CATKEGNTDTQYF.

The J gene is TRBJ1-2, the V gene TRBV6-2 or TRBV6-3, with unresolved D. The CDR3 has 9 residues. Trimming removed 8 bases at V and 9 bases at J, with 7 bases between. Germline lookup yields CDR1 MNHEY and CDR2 SVGEGT. For the CDR3, the DNA is TGTGCCAGCGGTCACCGCTACACCTTC. Translated, it gives CASGHRYTF.

V usage is TRBV2 and J usage is TRBJ2-7; D call uncertain. Germline-derived CDR1 and CDR2 are SNHLY and FYNNEI. The CDR3 has 11 amino acids. V was shortened by 5 bases and J by 6 bases, with 8 bases between the two germline ends. CDR3 protein: CASSRNSEQYF. CDR3 nucleotide sequence: TGTGCCAGCAGTAGAAATAGCGAGCAGTACTTC.